The 2 T cell receptor beta chains reported below all come from one sample, sequenced in a study of blood T cell repertoires in COVID-19. The assay was immunoSEQ multiplex PCR, and TCRdb's table has in-frame clones only and misses some. This sample has 150,000 to 200,000 clones, with around 85% found just once. Sequencing input: PBMCs or T cells enriched from blood (not recorded which). These receptor sequences come from a man in his forties or fifties who had recovered from COVID-19.

This rearrangement joins TRBV30 to TRBJ2-7, with TRBD2 as a possible D gene (6 bases). This CDR3 is 13 amino acids long. CDR1 GTSNPN and CDR2 SVGIG come from the germline V gene (reference sequence). The germline V and J ends were trimmed by 3 bases and 3 bases, with 12 bases remaining between them. CDR3 in amino acids: CAWREGIGYEQYF. The DNA for the CDR3 is TGTGCCTGGAGGGAGGGAATCGGCTACGAGCAGTACTTC.

The chain links TRBV6-1 to TRBJ1-1; D gene ambiguous. In germline, CDR1 is MNHNS, CDR2 SASEGT. V was clipped by 1 base and J by 4 bases, with 13 bases between them. CDR3 length: 15 residues. The CDR3 sequence is CASSEDVQRVTEAFF. The CDR3 region has the DNA TGTGCCAGCAGTGAAGACGTACAGAGGGTCACTGAAGCTTTCTTT.